These 13 T cell receptor beta chains share one sample of origin, sequenced in a study of identical twins. From the 5' RACE reads, TCRdb called clonotypes with MiXCR, one entry per CDR3 protein. The sample lists 1.5 million to 2 million distinct CDR3 sequences, more than 30% occurring once. The specimen sequenced was cord blood. The receptor set was obtained from a newborn girl in good health.

J is TRBJ2-7 and V is TRBV19; D ambiguous. The CDR3 is made up of 13 amino acids. Trimming pared 5 bases from V and 0 bases from J, leaving 8 bases between. Germline CDR1 and CDR2: LNHDA and SQIVND (reference sequence). CDR3 sequence reads: CASSGKSSYEQYF. CDR3 coding DNA: TGTGCCAGTAGTGGCAAGAGCTCCTACGAGCAGTACTTC. Full variable domain (remainder filled in from reference TRBV19 and TRBJ2-7): DGGITQSPKYLFRKEGQNVTLSCEQNLNHDAMYWYRQDPGQGLRLIYYSQIVNDFQKGDIAEGYSVSREKKESFPLTVTSAQKNPTAFYLCASSGKSSYEQYFGPGTRLTVT.

As for this clonotype: One end of the junction does not line up with germline, which may come from a read error. The chain couples TRBV10-3 to TRBJ1-2, with TRBD1 identical over 9 bases. CDR1 is ENHRY and CDR2 is SYGVKD in the germline V gene. The CDR3 is made up of 14 amino acids. This chain's CDR3 is CAIGEWTGARGYTF. In nucleotides, the CDR3 is TGTGCCATCGGTGAATGGACAGGGGCCCGTGGCTACACCTTC.

This clonotype was seen more than once but under ten times. This chain joins TRBV20-1 and TRBJ2-3; 7 nucleotides match TRBD2. The CDR3 extends over 16 amino acids. V shed 0 bases, J shed 4 bases, and the junction held 10 bases outside the gene matches. Germline CDR1 DFQATT, CDR2 SNEGSKA (reference sequence). The CDR3 DNA is TGCAGTGCTAGAGATGGTAGGACTAGAGCCCCAGATACGCAGTATTTT. Its protein product is CSARDGRTRAPDTQYF.

For this clonotype: A much larger clone lies one base from this, so it may be a read error. The V and J genes are TRBV25-1 and TRBJ2-7, with 11 bases lining up with TRBD2. The germline V gene encodes CDR1 MGHDK and CDR2 SYGVNS. The CDR3 is 18 amino acids. CDR3 protein: CAGSSSTSGSTGSYEQYF. In DNA form, the CDR3 reads TGTGCCGGCAGTTCCTCCACTAGCGGGAGTACGGGCTCCTACGAGCAGTACTTC.

This clonotype was seen ten or more times. This chain links TRBV28 with TRBJ1-2; 7 nucleotides line up with TRBD1. The CDR3 spans 12 residues. From germline, CDR1 is MDHEN and CDR2 SYDVKM. The J segment lost 3 bases and the V segment lost 6 bases, leaving 1 base of the junction unmatched. The CDR3 sequence: CASRTGYYGYTF. The DNA of the CDR3 is TGTGCCAGCAGGACAGGGTACTATGGCTACACCTTC.

The J gene is TRBJ1-4, the V gene TRBV28; D is unclear. Germline CDR1 and CDR2: MDHEN and SYDVKM. The CDR3 has 16 amino acids. The ends were cut back, 3 bases at V and 4 bases at J, with 15 bases in the middle. DNA for the CDR3: TGTGCCAGCAGTTTCTTTAGGACCGTGATTAATGAAAAACTGTTTTTT. Protein: CASSFFRTVINEKLFF.

This clonotype was counted between two and nine times. The chain carries TRBV29-1 and TRBJ1-3; maybe TRBD1 (5 bases). The CDR3 sequence is 15 residues long. Germline V gene lookup returns CDR1 SQVTM and CDR2 ANQGSEA. V dropped 6 bases and J dropped 0 bases, with 15 bases sitting between them. The CDR3 sequence: CSVSQGTASGNTIYF. The DNA for the CDR3 is TGCAGCGTCTCCCAAGGGACGGCCTCTGGAAACACCATATATTTT.

The rearrangement links TRBV21-1 to TRBJ2-3; TRBD1, the table's D call, was not compared with the DNA. TRBV21-1 is a pseudogene. This CDR3 has 15 residues. The CDR3 spells CASSKGGGGSDTQYF. The CDR3 nucleotides are TGTGCCAGCAGCAAAGGAGGAGGGGGATCAGATACGCAGTATTTT.

The V and J genes are TRBV7-9 and TRBJ2-3; D not resolved. Trimming cost V 2 bases and J 2 bases, with 11 bases left between them. CDR1 is SEHNR, CDR2 FQNEAQ, per germline (reference sequence). CDR3 size: 15 residues. The CDR3 sequence is CASSLPRAFTDTQYF. The DNA of the CDR3 is TGTGCCAGCAGCTTACCCCGGGCCTTCACAGATACGCAGTATTTT.

Here the CDR3 reads CASSRRKAPGTNEKLFF. CDR3 bases: TGTGCCAGTAGCCGCAGAAAGGCCCCGGGAACTAATGAAAAACTGTTTTTT. The J gene is TRBJ1-4, the V gene TRBV19; D not certain. This CDR3 is built from 17 residues. V was cut by 6 bases and J by 1 base, with 18 bases left in between. Germline-derived CDR1 and CDR2 are LNHDA and SQIVND (reference sequence).

With respect to this clonotype: A junction end diverges from the germline sequence, so it may reflect a read error. The chain employs TRBV6-5 and TRBJ2-1; D tentatively reads TRBD1 or TRBD2 (7 bases each). The CDR3 consists of 15 residues. Germline CDR1 MNHEY, CDR2 SVGAGI. The CDR3 bases are TGTGTCAGCAGTTCAGGGGGAGGGGATTACAATGAGCAGTTCTTC. Translating it yields CVSSSGGGDYNEQFF.

The rearrangement links TRBV28 to TRBJ1-5; D unresolved. Trimming took off 3 bases at V and 4 bases at J, with 13 bases between the two ends. This CDR3 contains 15 residues. Looked up from germline, CDR1 is MDHEN and CDR2 is SYDVKM. CDR3 region: CASSLVASRNQPQHF. The CDR3 nucleotides read TGTGCCAGCAGTTTGGTTGCCAGCCGGAATCAGCCCCAGCATTTT.

The J gene is TRBJ1-2, the V gene TRBV6-1; unclear D gene. V lost 7 bases, J lost 6 bases, and 9 bases lay in between. Germline V lookup: CDR1 MNHNS, CDR2 SASEGT. The CDR3 has 11 residues. CDR3 DNA: TGTGCCAGCACCCCTAGGGATGGCTACACCTTC. This sequence encodes CASTPRDGYTF.